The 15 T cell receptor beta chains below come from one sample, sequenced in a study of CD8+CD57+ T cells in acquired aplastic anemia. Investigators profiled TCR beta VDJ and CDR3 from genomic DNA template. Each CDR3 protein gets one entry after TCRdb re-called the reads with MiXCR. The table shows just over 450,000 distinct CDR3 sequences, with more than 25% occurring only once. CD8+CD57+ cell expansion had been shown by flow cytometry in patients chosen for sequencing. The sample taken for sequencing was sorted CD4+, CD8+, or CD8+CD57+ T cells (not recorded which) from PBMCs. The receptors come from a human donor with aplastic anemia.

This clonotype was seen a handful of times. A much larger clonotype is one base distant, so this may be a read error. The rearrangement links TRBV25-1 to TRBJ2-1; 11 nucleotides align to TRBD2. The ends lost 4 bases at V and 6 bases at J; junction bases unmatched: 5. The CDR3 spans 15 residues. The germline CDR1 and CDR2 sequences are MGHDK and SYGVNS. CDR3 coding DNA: TGTGCCAGCAGTGGGCTAGCGGGAGGCCGCAATGAGCAGTTCTTC. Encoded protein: CASSGLAGGRNEQFF.

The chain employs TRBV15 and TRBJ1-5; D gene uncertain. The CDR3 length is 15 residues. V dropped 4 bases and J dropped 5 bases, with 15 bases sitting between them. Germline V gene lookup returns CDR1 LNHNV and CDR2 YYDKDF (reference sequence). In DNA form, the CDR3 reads TGTGCCACCAGCAAGAGGGAGGCCGCTCATCAGCCCCAGCATTTT. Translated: CATSKREAAHQPQHF.

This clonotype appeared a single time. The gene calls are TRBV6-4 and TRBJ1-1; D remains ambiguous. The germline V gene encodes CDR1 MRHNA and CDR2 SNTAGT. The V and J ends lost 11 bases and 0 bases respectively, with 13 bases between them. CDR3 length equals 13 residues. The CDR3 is CAGRSAMNTEAFF. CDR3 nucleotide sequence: TGTGCCGGGCGCTCAGCCATGAACACTGAAGCTTTCTTT.

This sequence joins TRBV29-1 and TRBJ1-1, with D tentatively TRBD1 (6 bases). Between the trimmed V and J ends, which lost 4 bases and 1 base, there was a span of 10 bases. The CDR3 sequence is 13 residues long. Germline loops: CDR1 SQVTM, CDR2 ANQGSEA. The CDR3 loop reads CSVAGTTNTEAFF. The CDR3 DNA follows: TGCAGCGTTGCCGGGACAACGAACACTGAAGCTTTCTTT.

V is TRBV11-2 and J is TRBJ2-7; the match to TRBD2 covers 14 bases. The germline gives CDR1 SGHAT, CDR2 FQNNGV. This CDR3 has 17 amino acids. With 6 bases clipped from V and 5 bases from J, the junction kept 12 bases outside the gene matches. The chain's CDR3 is CASSGLGTSGRRHEQYF. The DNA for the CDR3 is TGTGCCAGCAGTGGACTCGGGACTAGCGGGAGAAGGCACGAGCAGTACTTC. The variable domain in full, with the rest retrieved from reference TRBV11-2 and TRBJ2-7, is EAGVAQSPRYKIIEKRQSVAFWCNPISGHATLYWYQQILGQGPKLLIQFQNNGVVDDSQLPKDRFSAERLKGVDSTLKIQPAKLEDSAVYLCASSGLGTSGRRHEQYFGPGTRLTVT.

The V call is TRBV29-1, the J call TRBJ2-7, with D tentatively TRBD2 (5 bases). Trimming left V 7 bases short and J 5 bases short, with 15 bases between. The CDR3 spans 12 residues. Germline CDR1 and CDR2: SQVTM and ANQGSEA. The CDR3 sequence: CSGVRGLNEQYF. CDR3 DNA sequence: TGCAGCGGGGTCCGGGGTTTAAACGAGCAGTACTTC.

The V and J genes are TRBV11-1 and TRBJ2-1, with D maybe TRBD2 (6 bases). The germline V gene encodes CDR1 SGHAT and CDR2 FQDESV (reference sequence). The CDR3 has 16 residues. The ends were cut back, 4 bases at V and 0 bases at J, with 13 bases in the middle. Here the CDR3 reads CASSSGEAASYNEQFF. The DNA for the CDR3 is TGTGCCAGCAGCTCTGGGGAGGCCGCCTCCTACAATGAGCAGTTCTTC.

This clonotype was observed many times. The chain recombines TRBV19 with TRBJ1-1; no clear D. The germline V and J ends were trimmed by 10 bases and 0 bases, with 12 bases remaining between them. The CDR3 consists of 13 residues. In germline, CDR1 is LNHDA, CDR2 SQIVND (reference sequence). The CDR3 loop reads CAIRASLNTEAFF. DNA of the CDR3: TGTGCCATTCGCGCCAGCCTGAACACTGAAGCTTTCTTT.

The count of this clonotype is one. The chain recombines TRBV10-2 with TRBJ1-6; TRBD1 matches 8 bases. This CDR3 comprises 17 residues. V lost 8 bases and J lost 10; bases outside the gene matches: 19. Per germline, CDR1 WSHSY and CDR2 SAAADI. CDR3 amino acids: CASSFKGRGLSYSPLHF. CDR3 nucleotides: TGCGCCAGCTCGTTCAAGGGCAGGGGGCTTTCTTACTCACCCCTCCACTTT.

CDR3 bases: TGTGCCATCAGCCTGGGGGTTTTTAATGAGCAGTTCTTC. Translation gives CAISLGVFNEQFF. This chain joins TRBV10-3 and TRBJ2-1; D possibly matches TRBD1 or TRBD2 (5 bases each). This CDR3 is built from 13 residues. V was pared by 6 bases and J by 7 bases, with 13 bases between. CDR1 ENHRY and CDR2 SYGVKD come from the germline V gene.

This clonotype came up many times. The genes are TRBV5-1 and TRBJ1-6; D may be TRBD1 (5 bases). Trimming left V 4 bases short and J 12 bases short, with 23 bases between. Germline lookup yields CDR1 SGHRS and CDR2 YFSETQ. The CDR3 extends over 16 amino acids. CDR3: CASSLGRAGGAEPLHF. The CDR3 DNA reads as TGCGCCAGCAGCCTGGGTAGAGCGGGAGGGGCGGAACCCCTCCACTTT.

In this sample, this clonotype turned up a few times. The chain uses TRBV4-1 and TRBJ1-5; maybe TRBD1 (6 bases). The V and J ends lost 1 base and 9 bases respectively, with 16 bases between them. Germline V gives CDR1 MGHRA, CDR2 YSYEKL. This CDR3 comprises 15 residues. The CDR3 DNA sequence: TGCGCCAGCAGCCAAGGGGGGCAGGGTGGCGGGCCCCAGCATTTT. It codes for CASSQGGQGGGPQHF.

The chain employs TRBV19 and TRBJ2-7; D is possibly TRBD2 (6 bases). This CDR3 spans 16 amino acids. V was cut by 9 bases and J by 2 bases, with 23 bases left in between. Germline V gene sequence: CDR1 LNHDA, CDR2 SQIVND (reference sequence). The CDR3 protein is CASSYSLGREPYEQYF. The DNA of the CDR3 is TGTGCCAGCAGTTACTCGCTGGGCCGGGAGCCCTACGAGCAGTACTTC.

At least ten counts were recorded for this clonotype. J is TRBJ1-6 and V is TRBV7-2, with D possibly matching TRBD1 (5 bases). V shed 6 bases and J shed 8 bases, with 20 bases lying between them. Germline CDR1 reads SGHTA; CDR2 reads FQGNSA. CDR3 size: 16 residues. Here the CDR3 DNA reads TGTGCCAGCAGTCGCTGGGGGGTTTCGGTCGATTCACCCCTCCACTTT. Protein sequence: CASSRWGVSVDSPLHF. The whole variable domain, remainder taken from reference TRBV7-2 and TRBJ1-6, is GAGVSQSPSNKVTEKGKDVELRCDPISGHTALYWYRQSLGQGLEFLIYFQGNSAPDKSGLPSDRFSAERTGGSVSTLTIQRTQQEDSAVYLCASSRWGVSVDSPLHFGNGTRLTVT.

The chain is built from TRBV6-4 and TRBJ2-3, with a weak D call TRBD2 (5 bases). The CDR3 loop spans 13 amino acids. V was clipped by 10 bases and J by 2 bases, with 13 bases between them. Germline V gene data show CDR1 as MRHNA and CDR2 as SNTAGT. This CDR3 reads CANSAEITDTQYF. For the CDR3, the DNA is TGTGCCAATAGCGCCGAAATCACAGATACGCAGTATTTT.